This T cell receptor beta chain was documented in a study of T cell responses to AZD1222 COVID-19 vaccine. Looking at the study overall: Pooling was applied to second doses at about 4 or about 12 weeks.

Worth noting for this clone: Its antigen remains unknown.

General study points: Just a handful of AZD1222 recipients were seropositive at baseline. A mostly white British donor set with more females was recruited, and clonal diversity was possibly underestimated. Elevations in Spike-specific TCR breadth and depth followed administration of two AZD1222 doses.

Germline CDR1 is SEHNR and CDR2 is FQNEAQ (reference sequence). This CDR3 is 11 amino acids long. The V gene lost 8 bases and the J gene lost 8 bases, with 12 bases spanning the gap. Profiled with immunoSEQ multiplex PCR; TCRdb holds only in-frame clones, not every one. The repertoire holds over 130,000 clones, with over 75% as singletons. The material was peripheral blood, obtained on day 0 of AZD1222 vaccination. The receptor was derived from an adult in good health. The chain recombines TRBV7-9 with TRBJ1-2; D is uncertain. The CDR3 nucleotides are TGTGCCAGCGGAGGGATTGGAGGCTACACCTTC. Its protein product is CASGGIGGYTF.